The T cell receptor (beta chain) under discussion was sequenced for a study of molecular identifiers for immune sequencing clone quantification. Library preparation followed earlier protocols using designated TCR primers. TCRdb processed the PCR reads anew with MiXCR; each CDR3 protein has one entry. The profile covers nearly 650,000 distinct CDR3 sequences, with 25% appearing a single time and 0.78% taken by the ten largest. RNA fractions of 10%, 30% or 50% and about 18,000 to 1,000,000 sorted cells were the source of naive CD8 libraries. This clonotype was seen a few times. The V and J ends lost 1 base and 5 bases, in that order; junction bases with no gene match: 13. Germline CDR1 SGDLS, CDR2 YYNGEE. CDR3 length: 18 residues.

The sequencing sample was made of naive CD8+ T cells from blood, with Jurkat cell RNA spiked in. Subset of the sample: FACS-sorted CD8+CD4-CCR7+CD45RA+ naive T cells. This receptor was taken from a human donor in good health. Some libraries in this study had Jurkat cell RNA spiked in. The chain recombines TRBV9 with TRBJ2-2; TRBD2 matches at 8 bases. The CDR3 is CASSVLGTSMIETGELFF. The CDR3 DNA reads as TGTGCCAGCAGCGTATTAGGGACTAGTATGATCGAGACCGGGGAGCTGTTTTTT. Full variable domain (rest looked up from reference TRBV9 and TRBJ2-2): DSGVTQTPKHLITATGQRVTLRCSPRSGDLSVYWYQQSLDQGLQFLIQYYNGEERAKGNILERFSAQQFPDLHSELNLSSLELGDSALYFCASSVLGTSMIETGELFFGEGSRLTVL.